The sequence of this TCR beta chain was determined in a study of blood T cell repertoires in COVID-19. Study in general: There were acute and convalescent COVID-19 samples, and they came from the United States, Italy and Spain. T cells, B-cell-depleted T cells, or PBMCs supplied cDNA or gDNA.

Under the authors' procedure: Reference gene primer amplification gave nucleated cell count estimates. Assay: immunoSEQ multiplex PCR; the TCRdb copy retains only in-frame clones and omits some. Clone size and V and J calls were adopted from that table, with D and trimming inferred from the DNA. The table has fewer than 70,000 clones, around nine tenths seen once. In germline, CDR1 is ENHRY, CDR2 SYGVKD. This CDR3 has 14 amino acids. V was trimmed by 3 bases and J by 3 bases, leaving 12 bases between them. This clone has more than one count but fewer than ten. The TCR sequence derives from a human donor in a cohort sampled during active COVID-19. V is TRBV10-3 and J is TRBJ2-7, with a possible D match to TRBD1 (8 bases). The specimen sequenced was peripheral blood. The CDR3 protein is CAISETGGVYEQYF. CDR3 sequence (DNA): TGTGCCATCAGTGAAACAGGGGGGGTCTACGAGCAGTACTTC.